This T cell receptor (beta chain) was captured in a study of graft-versus-host responses after intestinal transplantation. Study-level findings and limits: Recipient bone marrow held GvH clones, some seen earlier in ileum or blood.

Germline CDR1 MNHEY, CDR2 SVGAGI. The CDR3 length is 14 residues. Losses at the gene ends were 2 bases for V and 5 bases for J; bases not matched to a gene: 3. This clone came up once. Its antigen is unidentified. The data were produced by immunoSEQ multiplex PCR, yet TCRdb's version contains in-frame clones alone and is incomplete. The sample carries some 120,000 clones, more than 80% recorded once. The source is a human donor who was the organ donor for an intestinal transplant. The chain is built from TRBV6-5 and TRBJ1-3; the match to TRBD1 covers 7 bases. Sequencing was performed on unstimulated CD4+ T cells sorted from spleen or lymph node cells, taken before transplant. The CDR3 DNA reads as TGTGCCAGCAGTTACGACAGGGACCGAAACACCATATATTTT. The encoded protein is CASSYDRDRNTIYF.